Below, one T cell receptor (beta chain) is given with its context. Its specificity is unknown. The CDR3 contains 16 residues. With 0 bases clipped from V and 8 bases from J, the junction kept 4 bases outside the gene matches. The germline V gene has CDR1 SGHKS and CDR2 YYEKEE (reference sequence). The entry originates in a study of regulatory T cells in long-lasting Graves disease. General study findings and limits: The study found TRBV28, TRBJ1-2 and TRBJ2-5 favored in persistent disease. New patients shared 1,000 or so public clonotypes, and persistent patients shared more, with 2,500 to 3,000. TCR diversity in persistent Graves' patients was below that of newly diagnosed ones.

Time point here: newly diagnosed GD, antithyroid drugs for less than 3 months. RNA extracted from PBMCs served as the sequencing template. For TCR beta, libraries came from iRepertoire HTBI primers and Arm-PCR of CDR3 regions. TCRdb re-called the multiplex PCR reads with MiXCR, one entry per CDR3 protein. The repertoire consists of about 440,000 distinct CDR3 sequences, with over 15% occurring once and the leading ten covering about 25%. These same data were also listed under a study on T cells in Graves' hyperthyroidism and ophthalmopathy. That source notes: Exclusion of a patient resulted from uncontrolled infection, other autoimmune disease, pregnancy or lactation.

Material: peripheral blood mononuclear cells (PBMCs), obtained at new diagnosis, from a patient treated with antithyroid drugs. This chain uses TRBV5-5 with TRBJ2-1; 14 bases agree with TRBD2. This clonotype originated in a woman between 18 and 29 years old with Graves disease. The CDR3 loop is CASSLAGLAGVYEQFF. CDR3 nucleotide sequence: TGTGCCAGCAGCTTGGCGGGACTAGCGGGAGTCTATGAGCAGTTCTTC.